What follows is one T cell receptor beta chain and its context. Its antigen is not yet known. Base-call qualities are not available, and no considerably larger clone is one nucleotide away. V and J lose 7 bases and 6 bases, and a span of 9 bases separates them. The cysteine opens and the phenylalanine closes a CDR3 of 10 amino acids. Just CDR3 DNA is preserved here, 30 bases in frame from base 1. The germline V gene yields SQVTM for CDR1 and ANQGSEA for CDR2. At diagnosis, tumor, uninvolved tumor-adjacent lung and peripheral blood were collected and then preserved as a mix of FFPE and fresh-frozen material. For TCR repertoire profiling, the blood samples were analyzed as peripheral blood mononuclear cells. These data belong to a study of T cells in localized non-small cell lung cancer (dated by TCRdb to the early 2020s). As for the study more broadly: The study analyzed T cell repertoires of about 230 early-stage NSCLC patients, comparing tumors and uninvolved tumor-adjacent lungs. The cohort comprised some 220 treatment-naïve NSCLC patients with resected, localized lung tumors. A mean age of roughly 66 years was recorded for the NSCLC patients, of whom around 120 were male and 107 were female. The full study reports these points: Longer overall survival was associated with higher blood T cell density, whereas shorter survival was associated with higher adjacent-lung clonality. Uninvolved tumor-adjacent lung showed the highest T cell clonality, higher than tumor, which suggests more focused antigenic responses in the uninvolved tumor-adjacent lung. Because the study design was exploratory, TCR variables were selected using unadjusted p-values without false-discovery rate correction. A median of about 55 of the top 100 tumor clones were detected in paired uninvolved adjacent lung, and 28 of these tumor clones were also found among the top 100 clones of the paired uninvolved adjacent lung. Because multi-region sequencing of the tumors was not done, intratumor heterogeneity could not be ruled out.

TCR beta CDR3 regions were sequenced from DNA using the immunoSEQ Assay. The original methods were these. To compute T cell density, TCR beta template counts were normalized to usable DNA, which was estimated by amplifying housekeeping genes. The preseqR package was used to estimate richness by extrapolating to 400,000 templates for PBMC samples and to 120,000 templates for tissue samples. Clonality was calculated as one minus Pielou's evenness. Tissue-enriched TCRs were identified by differential abundance testing using productive amino-acid clonotypes, minimum total count 5 and alpha 0.1. The Jaccard Index and the Morisita Overlap Index were used to quantify repertoire overlap between compartments. TCR beta CDR3s were clustered by GLIPH together with public tetramer-defined viral CDR3s, and at least three viral sequences plus V-gene enrichment were required for viral motifs. What TCRdb holds here is the immuneACCESS table cut down to in-frame rearrangements. Part of the clones is not present; checked against another copy, under half of the missing clones reflect an unresolved V gene, and the others are unexplained. D and trimming come from the DNA, and the V and J calls and clone size come from that table. This sample gives tens of thousands of clones in total; roughly 86% of them show up just once. Around 14% of the sample rests with the top ten.

The rearranged chain carries TRBV29-1 and TRBJ2-5; too little of a D gene remains to name it. The sample consisted of peripheral blood, taken before any cancer treatment. The sequence was collected from a man aged 40 to 70 with stage I squamous cell lung carcinoma. The encoded CDR3 is CSGVLKTQYF. In nucleotides, the sequence is TGCAGCGGGGTTCTGAAGACCCAGTACTTC.